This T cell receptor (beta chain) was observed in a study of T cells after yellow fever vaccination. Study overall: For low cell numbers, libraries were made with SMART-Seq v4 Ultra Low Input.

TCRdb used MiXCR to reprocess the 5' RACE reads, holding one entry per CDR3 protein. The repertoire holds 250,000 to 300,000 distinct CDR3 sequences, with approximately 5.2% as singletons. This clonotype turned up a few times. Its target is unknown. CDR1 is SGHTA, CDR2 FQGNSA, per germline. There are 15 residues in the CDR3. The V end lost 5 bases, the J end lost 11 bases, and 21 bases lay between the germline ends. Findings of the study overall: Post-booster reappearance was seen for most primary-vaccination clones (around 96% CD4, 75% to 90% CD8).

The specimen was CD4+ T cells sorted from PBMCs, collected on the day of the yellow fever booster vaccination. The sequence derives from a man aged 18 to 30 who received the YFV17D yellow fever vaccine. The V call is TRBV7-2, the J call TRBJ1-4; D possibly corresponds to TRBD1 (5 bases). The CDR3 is CASSLRGGGAGKLFF. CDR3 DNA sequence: TGTGCCAGCAGCCTCCGGGGGGGAGGGGCCGGGAAACTGTTTTTT.